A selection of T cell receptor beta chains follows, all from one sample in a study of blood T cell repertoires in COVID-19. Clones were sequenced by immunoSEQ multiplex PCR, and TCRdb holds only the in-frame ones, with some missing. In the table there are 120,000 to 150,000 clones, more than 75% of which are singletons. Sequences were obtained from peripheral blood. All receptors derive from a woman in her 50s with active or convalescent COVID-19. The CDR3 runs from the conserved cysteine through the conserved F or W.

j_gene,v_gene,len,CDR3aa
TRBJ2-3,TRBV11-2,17,CASSLGTLAYGGDTQYF
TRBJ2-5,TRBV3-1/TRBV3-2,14,CASSFFGSGETQYF
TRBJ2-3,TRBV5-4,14,CASSLEQATDTQYF
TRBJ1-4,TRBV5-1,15,CASSSDRFPNEKLFF
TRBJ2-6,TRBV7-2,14,CASSRDSGANVLTF
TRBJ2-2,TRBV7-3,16,CASRPPGTADTGELFF
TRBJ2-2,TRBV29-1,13,CSVSLPNTGELFF
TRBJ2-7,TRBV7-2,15,CASSLDRGRAYEQYF
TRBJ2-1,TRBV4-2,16,CASSQALAGVDYEQFF
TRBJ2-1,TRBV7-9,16,CASSGERIPSYNEQFF
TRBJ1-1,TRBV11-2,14,CASSLTDLNTEAFF
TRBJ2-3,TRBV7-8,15,CASSLGGIGTDTQYF
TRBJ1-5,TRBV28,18,CASSFGMRGSNSNQPQHF
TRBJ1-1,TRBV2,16,CASSPRDRAMNTEAFF
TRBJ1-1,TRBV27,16,CASSPSGVVGNTEAFF
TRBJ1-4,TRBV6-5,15,CASRQGAIIDEKLFF
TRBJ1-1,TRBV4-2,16,CASSQDTVDPNTEAFF
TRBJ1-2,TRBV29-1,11,CSVEDLTAYTF
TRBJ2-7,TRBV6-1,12,CASSEGSYEQYF
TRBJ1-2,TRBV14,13,CASSQTGLYGYTF
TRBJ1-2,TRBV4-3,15,CASSFGQGAVYGYTF
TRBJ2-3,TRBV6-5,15,CASIKSGTGTDTQYF
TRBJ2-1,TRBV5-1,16,CASSLAVREPYNEQFF
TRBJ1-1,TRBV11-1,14,CASSPRVDATEAFF
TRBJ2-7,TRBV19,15,CASSTLTGVLHEQYF
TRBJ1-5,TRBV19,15,CASNPWGGAEQPQHF
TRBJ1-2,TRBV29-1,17,CSVPFQLGQGFHYGYTF
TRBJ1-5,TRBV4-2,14,CASSQEMGSTAQHF
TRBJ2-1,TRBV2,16,CASSEGGLGSYNEQFF
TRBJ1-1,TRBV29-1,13,CSPGGLVNTEAFF
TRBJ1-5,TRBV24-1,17,CATSDSNSGQGLQPQHF
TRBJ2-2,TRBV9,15,CASSLLAGVTGELFF
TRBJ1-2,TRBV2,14,CASIPLGGNYGYTF
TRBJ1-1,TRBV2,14,CASSAEGMNTEAFF
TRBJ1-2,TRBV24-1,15,CATAGGIGTDYGYTF
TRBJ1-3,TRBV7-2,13,CASSLDRGNTIYF
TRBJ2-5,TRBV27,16,CASSWRARNPQETQYF
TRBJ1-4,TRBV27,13,CASSGLDNEKLFF
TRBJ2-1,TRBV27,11,CASRFNNEQFF
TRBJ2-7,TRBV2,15,CASSLLAAPSYEQYF